Described below is a single T cell receptor beta chain sequence and its context. The CDR3 sequence is 16 residues long. Germline loops: CDR1 MNHEY, CDR2 SVGAGI. Trimming took 1 base from V and 2 from J; bases not matched to a gene: 7. Original analysis: Using reference gene primer amplification, nucleated cell counts were estimated. Generated by immunoSEQ multiplex PCR, the TCRdb table keeps only in-frame clones and is missing some. The D gene and trimming were derived from the DNA, and the V and J assignments and clone size from that table. The sample lists 240,000 or so clones, approximately 85% occurring once. This record belongs to a study of blood T cell repertoires in COVID-19. Study summary: Sites in the United States, Italy and Spain provided acute and convalescent COVID-19 samples. Sample material is recorded as cDNA or gDNA derived from T cells, B-cell-depleted T cells, or PBMCs.

Sequenced material: PBMCs or T cells enriched from blood (not recorded which). The rearrangement links TRBV6-5 to TRBJ2-7; TRBD1 matches at 8 bases. This clonotype was obtained from a woman in her forties or fifties who had recovered from COVID-19. The DNA of the CDR3 is TGTGCCAGCAGTTACTTGCTCTCAGGGGGCGCCTACGAGCAGTACTTC. This translates into CASSYLLSGGAYEQYF.